The clone carrying this TCR beta chain has a count of ten or more. The antigen remains unidentified. CDR3 size: 15 residues. V lost 3 bases to trimming and J lost 9 bases; unmatched junction nucleotides: 7. CDR1 and CDR2 from the germline V gene are DFQATT and SNEGSKA (reference sequence). The data stem from a study of regulatory T cells in long-lasting Graves disease. Study outcomes and limitations: Persistent patients shared more public clonotypes (about 2,900) than new patients (approximately 1,000). It was in persistent disease that TRBV28, TRBJ1-2 and TRBJ2-5 were favored.

Time point defined: newly diagnosed GD, antithyroid drugs for less than 3 months. The TCR library used RNA extracted from PBMCs. To make TCR beta libraries, researchers used iRepertoire HTBI primers and Arm-PCR of CDR3 regions. TCRdb ran MiXCR on the multiplex PCR reads and lists one entry per CDR3 protein. The data show around 250,000 distinct CDR3 sequences, about 20% seen once. Another study also made use of these data, one on T cells in Graves' hyperthyroidism and ophthalmopathy.

The chain has TRBV20-1 and TRBJ2-1, with TRBD2 matching 14 bases. Material: peripheral blood mononuclear cells (PBMCs), obtained at new diagnosis, from a patient treated with antithyroid drugs. This TCR was recovered from a woman between 25 and 40 years old with Graves disease. The CDR3 protein is CSARRLAGGPSEQFF. Here the CDR3 DNA reads TGCAGTGCTAGGAGACTAGCGGGGGGGCCCAGTGAGCAGTTCTTC.